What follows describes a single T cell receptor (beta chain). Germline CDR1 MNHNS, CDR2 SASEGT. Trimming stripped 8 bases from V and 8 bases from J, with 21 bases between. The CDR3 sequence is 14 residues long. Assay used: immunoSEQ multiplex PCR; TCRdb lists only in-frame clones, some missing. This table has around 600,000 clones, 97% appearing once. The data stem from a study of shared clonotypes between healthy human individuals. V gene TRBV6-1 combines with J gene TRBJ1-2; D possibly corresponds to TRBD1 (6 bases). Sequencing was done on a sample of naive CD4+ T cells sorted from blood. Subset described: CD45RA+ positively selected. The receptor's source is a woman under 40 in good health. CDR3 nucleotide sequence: TGTGCCAGCGAAGAGGACAGCCTCCTGGAAGGCTACACCTTC. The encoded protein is CASEEDSLLEGYTF.